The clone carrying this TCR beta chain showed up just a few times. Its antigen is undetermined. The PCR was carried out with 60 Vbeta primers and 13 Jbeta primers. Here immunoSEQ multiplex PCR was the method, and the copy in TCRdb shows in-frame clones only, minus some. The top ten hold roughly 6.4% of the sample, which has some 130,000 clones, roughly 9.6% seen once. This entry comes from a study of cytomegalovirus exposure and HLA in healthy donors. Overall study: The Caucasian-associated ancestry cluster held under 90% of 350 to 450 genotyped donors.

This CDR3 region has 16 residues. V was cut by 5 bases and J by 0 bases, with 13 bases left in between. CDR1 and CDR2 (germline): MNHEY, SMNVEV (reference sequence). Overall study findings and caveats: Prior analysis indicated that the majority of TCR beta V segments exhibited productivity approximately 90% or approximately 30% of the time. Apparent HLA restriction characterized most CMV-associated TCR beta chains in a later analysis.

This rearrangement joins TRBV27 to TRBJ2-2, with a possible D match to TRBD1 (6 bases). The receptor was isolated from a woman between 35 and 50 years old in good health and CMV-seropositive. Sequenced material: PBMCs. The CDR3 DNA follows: TGTGCCAGCAGTCCAAGTGGGGGCGCGAACACCGGGGAGCTGTTTTTT. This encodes CASSPSGGANTGELFF.